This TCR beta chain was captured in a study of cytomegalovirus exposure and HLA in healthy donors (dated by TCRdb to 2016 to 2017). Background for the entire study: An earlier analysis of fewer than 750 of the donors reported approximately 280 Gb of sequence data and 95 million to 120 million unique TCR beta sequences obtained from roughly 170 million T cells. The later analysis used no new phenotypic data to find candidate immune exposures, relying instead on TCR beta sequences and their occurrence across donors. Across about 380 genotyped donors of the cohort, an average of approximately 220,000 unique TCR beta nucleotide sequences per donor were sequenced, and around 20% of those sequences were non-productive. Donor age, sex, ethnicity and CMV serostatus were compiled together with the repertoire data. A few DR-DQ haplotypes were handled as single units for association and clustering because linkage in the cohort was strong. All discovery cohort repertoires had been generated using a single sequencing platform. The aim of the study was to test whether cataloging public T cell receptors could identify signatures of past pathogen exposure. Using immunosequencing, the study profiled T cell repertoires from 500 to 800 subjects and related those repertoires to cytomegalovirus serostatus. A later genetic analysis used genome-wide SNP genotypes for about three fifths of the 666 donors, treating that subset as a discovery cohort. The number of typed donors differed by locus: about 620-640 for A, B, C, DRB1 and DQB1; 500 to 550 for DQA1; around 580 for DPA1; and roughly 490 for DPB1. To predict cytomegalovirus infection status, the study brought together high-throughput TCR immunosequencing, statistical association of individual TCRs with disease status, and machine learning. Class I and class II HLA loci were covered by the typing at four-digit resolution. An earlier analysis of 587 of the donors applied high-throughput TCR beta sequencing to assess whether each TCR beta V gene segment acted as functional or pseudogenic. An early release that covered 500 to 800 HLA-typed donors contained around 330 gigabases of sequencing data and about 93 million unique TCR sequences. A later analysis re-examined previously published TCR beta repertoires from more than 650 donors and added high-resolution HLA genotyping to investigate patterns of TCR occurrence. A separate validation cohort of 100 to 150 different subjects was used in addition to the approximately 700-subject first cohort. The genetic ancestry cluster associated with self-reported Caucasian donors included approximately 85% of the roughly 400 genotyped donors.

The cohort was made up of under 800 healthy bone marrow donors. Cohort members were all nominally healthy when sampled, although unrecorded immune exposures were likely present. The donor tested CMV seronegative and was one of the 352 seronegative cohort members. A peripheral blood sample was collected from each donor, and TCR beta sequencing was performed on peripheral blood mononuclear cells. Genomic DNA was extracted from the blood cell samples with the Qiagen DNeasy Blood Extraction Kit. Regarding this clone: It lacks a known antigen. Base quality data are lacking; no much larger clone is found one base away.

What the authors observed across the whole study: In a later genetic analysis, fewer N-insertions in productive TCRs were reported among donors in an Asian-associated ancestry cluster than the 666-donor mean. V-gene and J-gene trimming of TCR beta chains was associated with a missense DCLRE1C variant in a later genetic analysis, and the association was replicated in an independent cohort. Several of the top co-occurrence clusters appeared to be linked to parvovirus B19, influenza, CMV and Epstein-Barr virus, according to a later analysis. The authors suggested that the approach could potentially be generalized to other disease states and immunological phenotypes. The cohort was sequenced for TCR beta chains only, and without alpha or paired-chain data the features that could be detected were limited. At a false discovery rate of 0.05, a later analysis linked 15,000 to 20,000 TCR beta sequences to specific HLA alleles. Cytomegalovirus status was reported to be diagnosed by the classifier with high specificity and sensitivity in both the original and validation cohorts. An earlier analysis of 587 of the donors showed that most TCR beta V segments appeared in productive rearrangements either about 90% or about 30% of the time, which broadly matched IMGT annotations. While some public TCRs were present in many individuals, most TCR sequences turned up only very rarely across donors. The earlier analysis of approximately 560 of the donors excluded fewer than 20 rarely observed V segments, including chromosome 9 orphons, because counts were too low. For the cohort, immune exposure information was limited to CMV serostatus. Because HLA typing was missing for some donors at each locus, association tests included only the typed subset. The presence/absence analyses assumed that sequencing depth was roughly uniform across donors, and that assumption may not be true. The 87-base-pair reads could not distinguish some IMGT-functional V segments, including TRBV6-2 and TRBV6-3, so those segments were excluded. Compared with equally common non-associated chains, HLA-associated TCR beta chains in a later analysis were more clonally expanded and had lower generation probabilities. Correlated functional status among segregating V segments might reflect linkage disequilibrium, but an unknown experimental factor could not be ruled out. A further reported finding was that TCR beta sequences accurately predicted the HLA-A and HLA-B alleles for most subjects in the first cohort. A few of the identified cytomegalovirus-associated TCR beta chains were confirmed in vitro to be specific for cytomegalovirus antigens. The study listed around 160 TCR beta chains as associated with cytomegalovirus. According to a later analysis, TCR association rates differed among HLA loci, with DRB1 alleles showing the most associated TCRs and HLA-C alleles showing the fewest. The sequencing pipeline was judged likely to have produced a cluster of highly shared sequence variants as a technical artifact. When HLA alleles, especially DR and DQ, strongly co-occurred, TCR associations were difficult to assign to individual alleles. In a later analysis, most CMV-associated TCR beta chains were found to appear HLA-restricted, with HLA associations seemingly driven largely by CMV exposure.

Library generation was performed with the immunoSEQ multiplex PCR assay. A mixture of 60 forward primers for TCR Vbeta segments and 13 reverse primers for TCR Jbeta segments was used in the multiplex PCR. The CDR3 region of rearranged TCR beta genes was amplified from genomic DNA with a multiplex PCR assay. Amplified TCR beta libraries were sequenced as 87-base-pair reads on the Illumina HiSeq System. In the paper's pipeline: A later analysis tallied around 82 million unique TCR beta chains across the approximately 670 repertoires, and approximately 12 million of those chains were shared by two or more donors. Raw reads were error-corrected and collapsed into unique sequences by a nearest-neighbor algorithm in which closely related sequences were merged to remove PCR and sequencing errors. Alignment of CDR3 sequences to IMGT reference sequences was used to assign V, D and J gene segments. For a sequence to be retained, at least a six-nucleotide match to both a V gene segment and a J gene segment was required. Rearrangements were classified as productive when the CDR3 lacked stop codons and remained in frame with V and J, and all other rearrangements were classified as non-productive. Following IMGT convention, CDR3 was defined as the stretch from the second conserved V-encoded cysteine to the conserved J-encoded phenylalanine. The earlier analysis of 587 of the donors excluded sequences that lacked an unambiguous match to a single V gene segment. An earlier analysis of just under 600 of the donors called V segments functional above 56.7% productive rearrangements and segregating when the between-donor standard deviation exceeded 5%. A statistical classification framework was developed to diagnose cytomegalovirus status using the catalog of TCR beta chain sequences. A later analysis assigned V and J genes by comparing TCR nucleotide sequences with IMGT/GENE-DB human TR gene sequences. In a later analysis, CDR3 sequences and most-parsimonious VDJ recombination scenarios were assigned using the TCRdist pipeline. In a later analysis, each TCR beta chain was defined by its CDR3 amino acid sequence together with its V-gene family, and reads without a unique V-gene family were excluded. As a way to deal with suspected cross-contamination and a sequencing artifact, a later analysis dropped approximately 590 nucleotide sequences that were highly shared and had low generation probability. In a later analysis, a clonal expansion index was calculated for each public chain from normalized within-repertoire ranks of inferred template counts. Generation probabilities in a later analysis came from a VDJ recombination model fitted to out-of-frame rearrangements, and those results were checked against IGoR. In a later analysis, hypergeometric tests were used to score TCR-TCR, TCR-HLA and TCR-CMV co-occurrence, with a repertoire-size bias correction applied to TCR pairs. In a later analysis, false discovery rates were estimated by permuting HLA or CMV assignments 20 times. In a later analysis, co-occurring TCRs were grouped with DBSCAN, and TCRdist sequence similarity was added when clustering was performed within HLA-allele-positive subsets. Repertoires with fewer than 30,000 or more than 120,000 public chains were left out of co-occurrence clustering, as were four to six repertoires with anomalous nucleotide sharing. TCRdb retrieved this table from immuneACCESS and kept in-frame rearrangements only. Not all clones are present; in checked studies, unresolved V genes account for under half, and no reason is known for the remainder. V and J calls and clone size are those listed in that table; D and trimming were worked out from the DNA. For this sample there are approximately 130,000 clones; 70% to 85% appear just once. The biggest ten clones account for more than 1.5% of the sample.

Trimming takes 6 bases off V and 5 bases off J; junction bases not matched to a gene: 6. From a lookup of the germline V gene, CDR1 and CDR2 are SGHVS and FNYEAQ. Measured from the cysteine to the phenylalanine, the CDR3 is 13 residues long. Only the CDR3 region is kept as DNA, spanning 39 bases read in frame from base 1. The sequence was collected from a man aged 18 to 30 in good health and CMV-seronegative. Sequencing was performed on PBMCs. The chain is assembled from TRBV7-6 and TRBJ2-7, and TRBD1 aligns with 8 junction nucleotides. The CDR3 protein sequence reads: CASSSGQGHEQYF. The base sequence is TGTGCCAGCAGTTCCGGACAGGGCCACGAGCAGTACTTC.